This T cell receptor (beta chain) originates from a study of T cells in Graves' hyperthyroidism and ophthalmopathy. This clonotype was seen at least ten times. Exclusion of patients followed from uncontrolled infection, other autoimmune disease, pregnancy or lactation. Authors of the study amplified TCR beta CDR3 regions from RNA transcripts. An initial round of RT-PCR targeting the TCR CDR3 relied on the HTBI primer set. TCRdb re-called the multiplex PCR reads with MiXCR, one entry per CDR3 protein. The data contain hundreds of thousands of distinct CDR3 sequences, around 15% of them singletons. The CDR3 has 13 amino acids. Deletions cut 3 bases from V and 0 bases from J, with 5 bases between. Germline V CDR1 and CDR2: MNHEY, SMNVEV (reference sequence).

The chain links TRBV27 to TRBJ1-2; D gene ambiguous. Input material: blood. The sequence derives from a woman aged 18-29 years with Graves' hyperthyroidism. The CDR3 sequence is CASSLSSNYGYTF. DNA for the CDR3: TGTGCCAGCAGTTTGTCGTCTAACTATGGCTACACCTTC.